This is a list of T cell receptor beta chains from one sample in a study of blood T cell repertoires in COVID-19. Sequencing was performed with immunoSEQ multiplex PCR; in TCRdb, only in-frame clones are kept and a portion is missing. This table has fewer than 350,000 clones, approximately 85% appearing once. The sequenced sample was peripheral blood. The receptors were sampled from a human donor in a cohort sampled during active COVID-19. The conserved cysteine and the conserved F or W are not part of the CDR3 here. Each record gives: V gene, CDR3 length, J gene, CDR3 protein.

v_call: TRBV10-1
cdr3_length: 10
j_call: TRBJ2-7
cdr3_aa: ASSKSGGEQY

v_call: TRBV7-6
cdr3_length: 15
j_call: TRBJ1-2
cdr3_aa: ASSPWPAGQRGDGYT

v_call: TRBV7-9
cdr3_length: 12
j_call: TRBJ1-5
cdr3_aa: ASSFSTGGQPQH

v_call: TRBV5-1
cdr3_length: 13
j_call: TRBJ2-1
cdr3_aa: ASTDRGGTYNEQF

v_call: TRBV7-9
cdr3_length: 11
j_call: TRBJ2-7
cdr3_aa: ASSDWTGYEQY

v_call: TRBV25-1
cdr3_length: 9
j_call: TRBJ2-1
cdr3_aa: ASSLSREQF

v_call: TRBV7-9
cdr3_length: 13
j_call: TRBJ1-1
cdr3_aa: ASSLATVKNTEAF

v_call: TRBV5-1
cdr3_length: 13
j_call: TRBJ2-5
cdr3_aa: ASSLGSIARETQY

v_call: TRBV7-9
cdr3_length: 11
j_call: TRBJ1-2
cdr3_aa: ASRDRGTYGYT

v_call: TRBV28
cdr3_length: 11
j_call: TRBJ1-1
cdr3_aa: ASSLGRNTEAF

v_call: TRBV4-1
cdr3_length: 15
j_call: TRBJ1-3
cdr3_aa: ASSQKETGISGNTIY

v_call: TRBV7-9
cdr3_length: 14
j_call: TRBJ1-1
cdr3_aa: ASSLVAGHSNTEAF

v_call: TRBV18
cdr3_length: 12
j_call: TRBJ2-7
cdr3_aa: ASSPPGTAYEQY

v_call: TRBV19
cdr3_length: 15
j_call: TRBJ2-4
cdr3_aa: ASSIGRGSPAKNIQY

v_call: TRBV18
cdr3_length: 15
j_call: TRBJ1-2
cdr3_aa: ASSPYGDRASYYGYT

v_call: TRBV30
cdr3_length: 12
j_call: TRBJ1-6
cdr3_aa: AWSQGQGRSPLH

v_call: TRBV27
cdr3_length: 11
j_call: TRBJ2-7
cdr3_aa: ASYRDSDYEQY

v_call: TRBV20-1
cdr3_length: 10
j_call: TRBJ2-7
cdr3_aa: SASTGRYEQY

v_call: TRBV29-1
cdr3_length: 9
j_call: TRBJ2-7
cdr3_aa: SAGQIYEQY

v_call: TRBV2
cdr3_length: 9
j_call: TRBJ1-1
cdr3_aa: ASSLQIEAF

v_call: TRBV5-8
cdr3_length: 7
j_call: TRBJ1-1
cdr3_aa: ATLNGAF

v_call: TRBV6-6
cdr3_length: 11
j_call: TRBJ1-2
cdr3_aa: ASSSQGDYGYT

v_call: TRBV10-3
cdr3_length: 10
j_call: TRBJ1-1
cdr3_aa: AIRGQRGEAF

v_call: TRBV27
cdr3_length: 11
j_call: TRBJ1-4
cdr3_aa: ASSPGGFEKLF

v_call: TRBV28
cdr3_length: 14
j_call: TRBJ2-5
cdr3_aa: ASSLVGAGLGETQY

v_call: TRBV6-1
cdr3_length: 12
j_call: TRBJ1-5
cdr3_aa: ASSEWAGNQPQH

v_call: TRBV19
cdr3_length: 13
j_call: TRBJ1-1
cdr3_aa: ASSSGAGLNTEAF

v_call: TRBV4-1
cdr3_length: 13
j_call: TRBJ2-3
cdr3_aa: ASSLSGGSTDTQY

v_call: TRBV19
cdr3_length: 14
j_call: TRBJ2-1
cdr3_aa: ASSIVRGSSYNEQF

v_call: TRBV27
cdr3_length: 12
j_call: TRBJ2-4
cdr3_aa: ASSLGGPSNIQY

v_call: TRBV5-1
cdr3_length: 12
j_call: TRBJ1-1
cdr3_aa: ASSVDGQNTEAF

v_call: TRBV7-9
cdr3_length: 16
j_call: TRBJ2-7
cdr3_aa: ASVPPRGATTTPYEQY

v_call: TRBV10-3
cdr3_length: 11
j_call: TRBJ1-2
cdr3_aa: AISLGEGDGYT

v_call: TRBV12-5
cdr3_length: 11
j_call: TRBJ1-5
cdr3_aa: ASGLVSGTGQH

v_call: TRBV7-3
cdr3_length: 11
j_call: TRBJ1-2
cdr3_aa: ASSFGQGSDYT

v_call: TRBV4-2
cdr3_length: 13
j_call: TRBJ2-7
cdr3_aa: ASRQVHSSSYEQY

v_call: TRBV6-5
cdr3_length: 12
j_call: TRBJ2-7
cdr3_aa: ASSSGQALYEQY

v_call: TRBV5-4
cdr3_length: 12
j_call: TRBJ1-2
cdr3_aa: ASSRDSTNYGYT

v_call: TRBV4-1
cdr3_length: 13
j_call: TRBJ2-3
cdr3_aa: ASSQDIQGGDTQY

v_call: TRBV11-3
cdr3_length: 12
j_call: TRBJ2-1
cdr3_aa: ASSSGLVPNEQF

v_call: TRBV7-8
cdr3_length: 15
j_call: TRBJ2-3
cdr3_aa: ASSAPRRTIGTDTQY

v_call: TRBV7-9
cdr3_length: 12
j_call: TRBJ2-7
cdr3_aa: ASSFGTGSYEQY

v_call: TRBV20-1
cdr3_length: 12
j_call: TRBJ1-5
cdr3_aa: SASGTGKNQPQH

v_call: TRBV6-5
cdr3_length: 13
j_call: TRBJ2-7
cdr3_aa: ASKTGTSGIYEQY

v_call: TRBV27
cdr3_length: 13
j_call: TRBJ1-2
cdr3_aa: ASSWGTGVFDGYT

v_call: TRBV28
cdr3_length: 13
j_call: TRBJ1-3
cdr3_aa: ASSPGGPERNTIY

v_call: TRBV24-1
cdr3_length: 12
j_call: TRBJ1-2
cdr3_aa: ATSDRGKGSGYT

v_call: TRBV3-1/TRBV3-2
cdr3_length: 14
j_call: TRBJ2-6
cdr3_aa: ASSQALGSGANVLT

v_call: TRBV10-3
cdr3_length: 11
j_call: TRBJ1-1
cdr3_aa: AIGTGGGREAF

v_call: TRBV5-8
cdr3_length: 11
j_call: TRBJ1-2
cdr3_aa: ASSLERDYGYT

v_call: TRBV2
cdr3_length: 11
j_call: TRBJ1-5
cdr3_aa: ASSAGIGQPQH

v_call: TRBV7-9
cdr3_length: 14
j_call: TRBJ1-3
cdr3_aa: ASSLMGDRVGHTIY

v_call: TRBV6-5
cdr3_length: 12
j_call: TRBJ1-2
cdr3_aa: ASGGSGRWYGYT

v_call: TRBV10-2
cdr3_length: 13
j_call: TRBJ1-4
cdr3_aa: ASSESTGLDEKLF